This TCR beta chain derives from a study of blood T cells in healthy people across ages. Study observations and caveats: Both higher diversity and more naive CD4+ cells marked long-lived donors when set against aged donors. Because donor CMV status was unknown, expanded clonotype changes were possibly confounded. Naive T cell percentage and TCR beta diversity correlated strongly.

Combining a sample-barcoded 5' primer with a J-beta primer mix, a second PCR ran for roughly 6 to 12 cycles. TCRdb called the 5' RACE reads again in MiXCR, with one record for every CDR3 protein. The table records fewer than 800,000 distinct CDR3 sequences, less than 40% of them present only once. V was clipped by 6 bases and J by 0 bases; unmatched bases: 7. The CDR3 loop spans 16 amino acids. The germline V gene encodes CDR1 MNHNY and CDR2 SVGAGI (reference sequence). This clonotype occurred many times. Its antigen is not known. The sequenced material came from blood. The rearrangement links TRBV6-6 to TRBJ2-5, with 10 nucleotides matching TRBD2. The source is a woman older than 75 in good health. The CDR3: CASRLSGGTYQETQYF. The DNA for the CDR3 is TGTGCCAGCAGGCTTAGCGGGGGGACCTACCAAGAGACCCAGTACTTC.